The source of this T cell receptor (beta chain) is a study of T cells in Graves' hyperthyroidism and ophthalmopathy. J gave up 5 bases and V 5 bases, and 9 bases lay outside the gene matches. CDR1 is MNHNS and CDR2 is SASEGT in the germline V gene. CDR3 length equals 17 residues. From RNA transcripts, TCR beta CDR3 regions were amplified. TCR CDR3 regions were first amplified by RT-PCR with HTBI primers. One entry per CDR3 protein, called by TCRdb with MiXCR from the multiplex PCR reads. Altogether hundreds of thousands of distinct CDR3 sequences are present, more than 20% being singletons, with the ten largest covering roughly a third. Uncontrolled infection, other autoimmune disease, pregnancy or lactation barred patients from enrollment. Together with thyroid ultrasound, orbital computed tomography, serum thyroxine and TRAb, clinical symptoms were used for diagnoses. The authors took PBMCs from over 8.5 ml fresh peripheral blood.

The chain is built from TRBV6-1 and TRBJ2-3, with 14 nucleotides matching TRBD2. The origin of this receptor is a young man with Graves' ophthalmopathy. The specimen was blood. CDR3 region: CASSRPGTSGSLDTQYF. The CDR3 DNA reads TGTGCCAGCAGTCGTCCCGGGACTAGCGGGAGTTTAGATACGCAGTATTTT.